One T cell receptor (beta chain) is described in this entry. The antigen is undetermined. Germline CDR1 and CDR2: SEHNR and FQNEAQ (reference sequence). V was clipped by 5 bases and J by 3 bases, with 11 bases between them. CDR3 length: 13 amino acids. This sample was included in a study of T cell responses to AZD1222 COVID-19 vaccine. The data were produced by immunoSEQ multiplex PCR, yet TCRdb's version contains in-frame clones alone and is incomplete. The data hold tens of thousands of clones, with 82% observed a single time. Broader study findings: The span of vaccine-associated CD4 TCRs extended across spike, with dominance at 160-218 and 743-854.

The specimen comprised peripheral blood, sampled on day 0 of AZD1222 vaccination. V gene TRBV7-9 combines with J gene TRBJ2-7; D possibly corresponds to TRBD2 (6 bases). This receptor was obtained from an adult in good health. The CDR3 spells CASSHGGNYEQYF. Here the CDR3 DNA reads TGTGCCAGCAGCCATGGAGGGAACTACGAGCAGTACTTC.